A selection of T cell receptor beta chains follows, all from one sample in a study of cytomegalovirus exposure and HLA in healthy donors. The data were produced by immunoSEQ multiplex PCR, yet TCRdb's version contains in-frame clones alone and is incomplete. In the table there are tens of thousands of clones, roughly 90% of which are singletons. Input material: PBMCs. The receptors here all came from a woman aged 18 to 35 in good health and CMV-seronegative. Both conserved end residues are part of each CDR3. The order of the fields is D gene, clone size, V gene, J gene, CDR3 DNA, CDR3 protein. D genes are given only for firm matches. A row's size may be missing; if present it is once, few, many or a size class.

d_call: NA; clone_size: NA; v_call: TRBV5-1; j_call: TRBJ2-7; cdr3_nt: TGCGCCAGCAGCTTGGACAGGGAATACGAGCAGTACTTC; cdr3_aa: CASSLDREYEQYF
d_call: NA; clone_size: NA; v_call: TRBV6-5; j_call: TRBJ1-3; cdr3_nt: TGTGCCAGCAGTTCCCCCAGGGAGGGGTCAGGAAACACCATATATTTT; cdr3_aa: CASSSPREGSGNTIYF
d_call: TRBD1; clone_size: NA; v_call: TRBV4-1; j_call: TRBJ1-4; cdr3_nt: TGCGCCAGCAGCCAACAGGGGGGTAATGAAAAACTGTTTTTT; cdr3_aa: CASSQQGGNEKLFF
d_call: NA; clone_size: once; v_call: TRBV29-1; j_call: TRBJ2-1; cdr3_nt: TGCAGCGTTGAACGGGGTTACAATGAGCAGTTCTTC; cdr3_aa: CSVERGYNEQFF
d_call: TRBD1; clone_size: NA; v_call: TRBV2; j_call: TRBJ1-4; cdr3_nt: TGTGCCAGTCGGGACAGGGGGGATGAAAAACTGTTTTTT; cdr3_aa: CASRDRGDEKLFF
d_call: NA; clone_size: NA; v_call: TRBV18; j_call: TRBJ2-5; cdr3_nt: TGTGCCAGCTCACCACCACAGCCCCAAGAGACCCAGTACTTC; cdr3_aa: CASSPPQPQETQYF
d_call: TRBD2; clone_size: NA; v_call: TRBV7-2; j_call: TRBJ2-3; cdr3_nt: TGTGCCAGCAGCCCCACTAGCGGGGACACAGATACGCAGTATTTT; cdr3_aa: CASSPTSGDTDTQYF
d_call: NA; clone_size: NA; v_call: TRBV6-5; j_call: TRBJ1-1; cdr3_nt: TGTGCCAGCAGCGCCGGGATCCCGAGGGGGACTGAAGCTTTCTTT; cdr3_aa: CASSAGIPRGTEAFF
d_call: TRBD1; clone_size: once; v_call: TRBV5-6; j_call: TRBJ2-5; cdr3_nt: TGTGCCAGCAGCTTGCTCTACAGGGGGCGGCAGACCCAGTACTTC; cdr3_aa: CASSLLYRGRQTQYF
d_call: TRBD1; clone_size: NA; v_call: TRBV4-1; j_call: TRBJ1-5; cdr3_nt: TGCGCCAGCAGCCGCCCAAACAGGGGGCGGGGTAGCAATCAGCCCCAGCATTTT; cdr3_aa: CASSRPNRGRGSNQPQHF
d_call: TRBD1; clone_size: few; v_call: TRBV19; j_call: TRBJ1-6; cdr3_nt: TGTGCCAGTAGCACGAGTCAACAGGGGAATTCACCCCTCCACTTT; cdr3_aa: CASSTSQQGNSPLHF
d_call: TRBD1; clone_size: once; v_call: TRBV5-1; j_call: TRBJ1-2; cdr3_nt: TGCGCCAGCAGCTTGAGACAGGGTGGTTTACAAGGCTACACCTTC; cdr3_aa: CASSLRQGGLQGYTF
d_call: NA; clone_size: NA; v_call: TRBV6-5; j_call: TRBJ1-2; cdr3_nt: TGTGCCAGCAATCCCTCTGGGGGGGGCGAAGGCTACACCTTC; cdr3_aa: CASNPSGGGEGYTF
d_call: TRBD1; clone_size: NA; v_call: TRBV7-2; j_call: TRBJ2-2; cdr3_nt: TGTGCCAGCAGCTTAGTGAGGCAGGGGGCGGCCGGGGAGCTGTTTTTT; cdr3_aa: CASSLVRQGAAGELFF
d_call: TRBD1; clone_size: NA; v_call: TRBV2; j_call: TRBJ2-7; cdr3_nt: TGTGCCAGCACTGGACAGGGGTTAGTATACGAGCAGTACTTC; cdr3_aa: CASTGQGLVYEQYF
d_call: TRBD1; clone_size: NA; v_call: TRBV7-9; j_call: TRBJ2-1; cdr3_nt: TGTGCCAGCAGCCCGACAGGGTTCAATGAGCAGTTCTTC; cdr3_aa: CASSPTGFNEQFF
d_call: NA; clone_size: NA; v_call: TRBV2; j_call: TRBJ2-5; cdr3_nt: TGTGCCAGCAGGTATTCAGAGACCCAGTACTTC; cdr3_aa: CASRYSETQYF
d_call: NA; clone_size: few; v_call: TRBV28; j_call: TRBJ2-7; cdr3_nt: TGCACCACAGGGGGGGTCCACGAGCAGTACTTC; cdr3_aa: CTTGGVHEQYF
d_call: NA; clone_size: NA; v_call: TRBV6-1; j_call: TRBJ2-1; cdr3_nt: TGTGCCAGCAGACGAATACTTGTCTCCGACAATGAGCAGTTCTTC; cdr3_aa: CASRRILVSDNEQFF
d_call: TRBD1; clone_size: few; v_call: TRBV18; j_call: TRBJ2-7; cdr3_nt: TGTGCCAGCTCAAGGGACAGGGGCTCCTACGAGCAGTACTTC; cdr3_aa: CASSRDRGSYEQYF
d_call: TRBD2; clone_size: NA; v_call: TRBV27; j_call: TRBJ2-3; cdr3_nt: TGTGCCAGCAGTCCCCAGGCGGGAGGGCCCACAGATACGCAGTATTTT; cdr3_aa: CASSPQAGGPTDTQYF
d_call: NA; clone_size: NA; v_call: TRBV5-5; j_call: TRBJ2-4; cdr3_nt: TGTGCCAGCAGCTTGGTGCTAGTAGCGGTAGCCAAAAACATTCAGTACTTC; cdr3_aa: CASSLVLVAVAKNIQYF
d_call: TRBD1; clone_size: NA; v_call: TRBV6-1; j_call: TRBJ1-1; cdr3_nt: TGTGCCAGCAGTGAATACAGGGGGACCACTGAAGCTTTCTTT; cdr3_aa: CASSEYRGTTEAFF
d_call: NA; clone_size: once; v_call: TRBV11-2; j_call: TRBJ2-1; cdr3_nt: TGTGCCAGCAGCTTAAGTCCGGGTTCGGGCAATGAGCAGTTCTTC; cdr3_aa: CASSLSPGSGNEQFF
d_call: TRBD1; clone_size: NA; v_call: TRBV5-4; j_call: TRBJ2-7; cdr3_nt: TGTGCCAGCAGCTCTGGGACAGTTTCCTACGAGCAGTACTTC; cdr3_aa: CASSSGTVSYEQYF
d_call: NA; clone_size: NA; v_call: TRBV28; j_call: TRBJ1-1; cdr3_nt: TGTGCCAGCAGTTCTCCTACAGGATACACTGAAGCTTTCTTT; cdr3_aa: CASSSPTGYTEAFF
d_call: TRBD1; clone_size: NA; v_call: TRBV19; j_call: TRBJ2-2; cdr3_nt: TGTGCCAGTAGGATTTATTTTCAACAGGGGGTACTAGTAAGAACCGGGGAGCTGTTTTTT; cdr3_aa: CASRIYFQQGVLVRTGELFF
d_call: NA; clone_size: NA; v_call: TRBV29-1; j_call: TRBJ2-7; cdr3_nt: TGCAGCGTTGAATTCAACTCCTACGAGCAGTACTTC; cdr3_aa: CSVEFNSYEQYF
d_call: NA; clone_size: NA; v_call: TRBV10-3; j_call: TRBJ2-5; cdr3_nt: TGTGCCATCAGCAACACCCAGGGGCCAGAGACCCAGTACTTC; cdr3_aa: CAISNTQGPETQYF
d_call: TRBD1; clone_size: NA; v_call: TRBV7-2; j_call: TRBJ2-7; cdr3_nt: TGTGCCAGCACCCCGGGACAGGGGCGCGACGAGCAGTACTTC; cdr3_aa: CASTPGQGRDEQYF
d_call: NA; clone_size: NA; v_call: TRBV7-2; j_call: TRBJ2-7; cdr3_nt: TGTGCCAGCAGCTTGGCCAGGGGAAACTACGAGCAGTACTTC; cdr3_aa: CASSLARGNYEQYF
d_call: NA; clone_size: NA; v_call: TRBV6-1; j_call: TRBJ2-2; cdr3_nt: TGTGCCAGCAGCATGACAGGGAACACCGGGGAGCTGTTTTTT; cdr3_aa: CASSMTGNTGELFF
d_call: TRBD2; clone_size: NA; v_call: TRBV27; j_call: TRBJ2-1; cdr3_nt: TGTGCCAGCGGAAAGCGGGGGGATGGACACAATGAGCAGTTCTTC; cdr3_aa: CASGKRGDGHNEQFF
d_call: TRBD1; clone_size: NA; v_call: TRBV28; j_call: TRBJ1-2; cdr3_nt: TGTGCCAGCAGTGCCTTGACAGGGGGCGCTGACTATGGCTACACCTTC; cdr3_aa: CASSALTGGADYGYTF
d_call: NA; clone_size: NA; v_call: TRBV11-3; j_call: TRBJ1-5; cdr3_nt: TGTGCCAGCAGCACCCTGGACAGAGGGGATCAGCCCCAGCATTTT; cdr3_aa: CASSTLDRGDQPQHF
d_call: NA; clone_size: NA; v_call: TRBV6-5; j_call: TRBJ2-1; cdr3_nt: TGTGCCAGCAGGACCGACTTTTTAAATGAGCAGTTCTTC; cdr3_aa: CASRTDFLNEQFF